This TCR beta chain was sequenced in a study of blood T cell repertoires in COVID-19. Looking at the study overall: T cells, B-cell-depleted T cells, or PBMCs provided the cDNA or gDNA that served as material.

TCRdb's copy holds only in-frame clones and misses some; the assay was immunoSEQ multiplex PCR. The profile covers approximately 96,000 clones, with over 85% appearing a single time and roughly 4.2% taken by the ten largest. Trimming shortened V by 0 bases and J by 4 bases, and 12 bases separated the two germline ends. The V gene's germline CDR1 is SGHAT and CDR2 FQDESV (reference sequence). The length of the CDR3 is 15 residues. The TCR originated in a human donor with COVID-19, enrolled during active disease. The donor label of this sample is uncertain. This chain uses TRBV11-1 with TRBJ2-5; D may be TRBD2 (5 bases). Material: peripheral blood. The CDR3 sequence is CASSLASTITETQYF. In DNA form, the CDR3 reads TGTGCCAGCAGCTTAGCTTCGACTATCACAGAGACCCAGTACTTC.